This record concerns one TCR beta chain sequence. In the authors' methods: Amplifying reference gene primers gave estimates of nucleated cell counts. This table comes from immunoSEQ multiplex PCR, and its TCRdb copy is limited to in-frame clones, with some not included. That table furnishes V, J and clone size, whereas the DNA furnished D and trimming. The data contain a few hundred thousand clones, 80% to 90% of them singletons. V lost 3 bases and J 7 bases, leaving 7 bases between the germline ends. CDR3 length equals 12 residues. CDR1 and CDR2 from the germline V gene are LNHDA and SQIVND (reference sequence). The sample is drawn from a study of blood T cell repertoires in COVID-19. All enrollees were roughly 18 to 95 years old and from 20 to 25 US areas.

The chain joins TRBV19 to TRBJ1-5; D remains unclear. Sequencing used PBMCs or T cells enriched from blood (not recorded which). This clonotype was sampled from a woman aged 18-30 years in a cohort exposed to, infected with or recovered from COVID-19 (not recorded which). CDR3 protein: CASSIILQPQHF. The CDR3 DNA follows: TGTGCCAGTAGTATTATCCTGCAGCCCCAGCATTTT.